Detailed here is one T cell receptor beta chain. The entry originates in a study of blood T cell repertoires in COVID-19. The CDR3 runs to 14 residues. The V end was cut by 7 bases, the J end by 2 bases, with 13 bases between. Germline-derived CDR1 and CDR2 are ENHRY and SYGVKD. Only in-frame clones appear in the TCRdb table, and some are missing; sequencing was by immunoSEQ multiplex PCR. The sample yields around 130,000 clones, around 82% seen once. The clonotype comes from a woman in her thirties who had recovered from COVID-19. Source material: peripheral blood. This chain connects TRBV10-3 to TRBJ2-3, with TRBD2 as a possible D gene (6 bases). DNA for the CDR3: TGTGCCATCAACAACCGGGACTTCACAGATACGCAGTATTTT. Protein: CAINNRDFTDTQYF.